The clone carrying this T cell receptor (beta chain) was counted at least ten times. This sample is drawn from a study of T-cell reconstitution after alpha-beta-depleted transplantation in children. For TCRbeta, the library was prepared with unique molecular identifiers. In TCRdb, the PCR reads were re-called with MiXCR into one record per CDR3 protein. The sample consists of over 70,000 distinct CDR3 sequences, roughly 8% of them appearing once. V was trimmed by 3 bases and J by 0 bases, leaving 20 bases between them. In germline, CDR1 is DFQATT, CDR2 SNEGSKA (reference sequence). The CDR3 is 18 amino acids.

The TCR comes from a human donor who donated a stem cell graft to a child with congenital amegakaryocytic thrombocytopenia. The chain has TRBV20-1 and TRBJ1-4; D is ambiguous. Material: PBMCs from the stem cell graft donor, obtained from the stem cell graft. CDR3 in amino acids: CSASHSLPTAATNEKLFF. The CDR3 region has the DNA TGCAGTGCTAGCCATTCCCTCCCAACCGCTGCAACTAATGAAAAACTGTTTTTT.